The TCR beta chain under discussion was sequenced for a study of sequential checkpoint blockade in melanoma. Study-level background: Arm A got nivolumab then ipilimumab; arm B the reverse, 1:1. Each arm's sequence ended with maintenance nivolumab.

This CDR3 is built from 13 residues. The V end lost 3 bases, the J end lost 2 bases, and 11 bases lay between the germline ends. Germline-derived CDR1 and CDR2 are SQVTM and ANQGSEA. Here immunoSEQ multiplex PCR was the method, and the copy in TCRdb shows in-frame clones only, minus some. This sample yields 15,000 to 20,000 clones, of which 85% to 95% are seen a single time; under 25% belongs to the top ten. This sample's treatment: randomized to nivolumab then ipilimumab (arm A) or the reverse (arm B). The sample consisted of CD8+ T cells sorted from blood (inferred from file names), taken from a patient given nivolumab and ipilimumab in sequence. The source of this sequence is a human donor with melanoma. This sequence joins TRBV29-1 and TRBJ2-7; weak D call: TRBD1 (6 bases). For the CDR3, the DNA is TGCAGCGTTGAGAACAGGGTAACCTACGAGCAGTACTTC. It codes for CSVENRVTYEQYF.